Each of the 2 T cell receptor beta chains below was sequenced from the same sample in a study of chemoradiotherapy in HPV16-positive cancers (dated 2022 in TCRdb). The library came from the immunoSEQ multiplex PCR assay. As stored in TCRdb, this immuneACCESS dataset retains in-frame rearrangements with V and J assigned. A fraction of the clones does not appear; measured against another copy, unresolved V genes explain less than half of the discrepancy, and the remainder lacks a known reason. The sample has around 4,900 clones on record, 85% of them singletons. Of the sample, roughly 10% is held by the ten largest clones. This specimen was tumor tissue, taken from a patient who underwent chemoradiotherapy. The receptors were sampled from a human donor with HPV-associated anogenital cancer.

CDR3 DNA: TGTGCCAGCAGTCCCCCTGGGGGACGCAATCAGCCCCAGCATTTT. This gives the protein CASSPPGGRNQPQHF. This chain connects TRBV6-5 to TRBJ1-5; a possible D gene is TRBD1 (5 bases). The CDR3 length is 15 residues. CDR1 MNHEY and CDR2 SVGAGI come from the germline V gene. V shed 5 bases and J shed 2 bases, with 13 bases lying between them.

The rearrangement uses TRBV7-9 and TRBJ1-2; 9 bases map to TRBD1. The CDR3 is made up of 16 amino acids. Trimming took 5 bases from V and 8 from J; bases not matched to a gene: 15. CDR1 and CDR2 (germline): SEHNR, FQNEAQ (reference sequence). In nucleotides, the CDR3 is TGTGCCAGCAGCGCCCGGGACAGGGATAGAGCAAGGGGCTACACCTTC. Translating gives CASSARDRDRARGYTF.